This TCR beta chain was recovered during a study of blood T cell repertoires in COVID-19. Study information: PBMCs, B-cell-depleted T cells, or T cells were the source of the cDNA or gDNA that made up the material.

Study processing details: Amplification of reference gene primers provided the estimated nucleated cell counts. Sequenced by immunoSEQ multiplex PCR; TCRdb stores in-frame clones only, minus some. The V and J calls and the clone size are those of that table, but D and trimming were determined from the DNA. The top ten hold around 8.7% of the sample, which has about 140,000 clones, 65% to 85% seen once. The V gene's germline CDR1 is SGDLS and CDR2 YYNGEE. The J segment lost 4 bases and the V segment lost 3 bases, leaving 9 bases of the junction unmatched. This CDR3 is built from 15 residues. The receptor comes from a man in his fifties or sixties with active or convalescent COVID-19. The sample consisted of peripheral blood. The rearrangement links TRBV9 to TRBJ1-2, with 7 bases matching TRBD1. CDR3 in DNA: TGTGCCAGCAGCGGAACAGGGGTTAACAGCTATGGCTACACCTTC. It specifies CASSGTGVNSYGYTF.